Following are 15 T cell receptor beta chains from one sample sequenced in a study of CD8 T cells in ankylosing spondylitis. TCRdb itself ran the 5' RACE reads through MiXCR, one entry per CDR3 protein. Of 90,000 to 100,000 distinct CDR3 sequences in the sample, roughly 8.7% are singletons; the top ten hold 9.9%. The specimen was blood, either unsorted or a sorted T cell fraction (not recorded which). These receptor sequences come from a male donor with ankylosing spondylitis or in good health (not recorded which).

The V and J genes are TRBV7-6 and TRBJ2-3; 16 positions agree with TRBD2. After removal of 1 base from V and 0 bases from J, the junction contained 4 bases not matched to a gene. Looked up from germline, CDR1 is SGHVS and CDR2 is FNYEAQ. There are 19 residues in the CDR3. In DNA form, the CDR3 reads TGTGCCAGCAGCTTAGGCGGGACTAGCGGGAGGGCCAGCACAGATACGCAGTATTTT. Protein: CASSLGGTSGRASTDTQYF.

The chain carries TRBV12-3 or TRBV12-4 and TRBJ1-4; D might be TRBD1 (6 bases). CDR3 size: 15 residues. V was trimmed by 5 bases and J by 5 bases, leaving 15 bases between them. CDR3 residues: CASSPTGPPNEKLFF. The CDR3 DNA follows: TGTGCCAGCAGTCCAACAGGGCCCCCAAATGAAAAACTGTTTTTT.

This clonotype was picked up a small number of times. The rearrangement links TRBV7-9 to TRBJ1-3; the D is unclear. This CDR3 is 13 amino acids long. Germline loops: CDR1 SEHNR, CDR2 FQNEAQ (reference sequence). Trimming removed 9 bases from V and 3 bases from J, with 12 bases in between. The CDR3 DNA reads TGTGCCAGTCGAATGATCAGTGGAAACACCATATATTTT. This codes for CASRMISGNTIYF.

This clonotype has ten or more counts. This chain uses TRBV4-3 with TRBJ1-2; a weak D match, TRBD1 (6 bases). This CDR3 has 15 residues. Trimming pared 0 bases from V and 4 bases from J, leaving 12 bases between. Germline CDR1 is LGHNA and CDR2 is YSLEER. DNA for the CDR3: TGCGCCAGCAGCCAAGATCTTAAAGGGGGCTATGGCTACACCTTC. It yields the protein CASSQDLKGGYGYTF.

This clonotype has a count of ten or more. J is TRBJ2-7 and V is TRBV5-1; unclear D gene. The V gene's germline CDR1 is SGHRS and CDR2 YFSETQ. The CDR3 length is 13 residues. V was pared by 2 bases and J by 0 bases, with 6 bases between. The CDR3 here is CASSFRPSYEQYF. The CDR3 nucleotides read TGCGCCAGCAGCTTCCGGCCCTCCTACGAGCAGTACTTC.

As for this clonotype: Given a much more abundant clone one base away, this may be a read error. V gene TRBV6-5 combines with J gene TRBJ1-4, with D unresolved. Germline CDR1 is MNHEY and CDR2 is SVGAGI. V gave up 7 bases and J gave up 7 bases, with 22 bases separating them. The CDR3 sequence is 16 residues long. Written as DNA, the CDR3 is TGTGCCAGCAAGCCCCAAGGGAGAATCGGGTTTGAAAAACTGTTTTTT. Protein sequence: CASKPQGRIGFEKLFF.

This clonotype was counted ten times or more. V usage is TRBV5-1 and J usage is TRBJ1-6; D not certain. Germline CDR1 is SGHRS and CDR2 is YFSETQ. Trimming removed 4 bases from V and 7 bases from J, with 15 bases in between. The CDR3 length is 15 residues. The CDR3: CASSVRGVTNSPLHF. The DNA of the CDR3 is TGCGCCAGCAGCGTTCGGGGTGTAACCAATTCACCCCTCCACTTT. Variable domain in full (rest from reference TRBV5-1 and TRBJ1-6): KAGVTQTPRYLIKTRGQQVTLSCSPISGHRSVSWYQQTPGQGLQFLFEYFSETQRNKGNFPGRFSGRQFSNSRSEMNVSTLELGDSALYLCASSVRGVTNSPLHFGNGTRLTVT.

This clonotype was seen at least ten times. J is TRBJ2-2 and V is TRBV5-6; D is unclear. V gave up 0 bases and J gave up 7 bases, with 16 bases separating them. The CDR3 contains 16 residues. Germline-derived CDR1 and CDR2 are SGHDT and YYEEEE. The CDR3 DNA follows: TGTGCCAGCAGCTTGGGTCTGGCCGGATTGGGCGGGGAGCTGTTTTTT. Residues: CASSLGLAGLGGELFF. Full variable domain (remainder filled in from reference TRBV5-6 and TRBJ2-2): DAGVTQSPTHLIKTRGQQVTLRCSPKSGHDTVSWYQQALGQGPQFIFQYYEEEERQRGNFPDRFSGHQFPNYSSELNVNALLLGDSALYLCASSLGLAGLGGELFFGEGSRLTVL.

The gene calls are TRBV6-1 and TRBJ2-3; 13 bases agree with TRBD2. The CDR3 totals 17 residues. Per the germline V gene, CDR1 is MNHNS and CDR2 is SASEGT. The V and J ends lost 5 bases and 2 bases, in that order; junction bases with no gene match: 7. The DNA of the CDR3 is TGTGCCAGCAGTCGAGGGACTAGCGGGATGAACACAGATACGCAGTATTTT. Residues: CASSRGTSGMNTDTQYF.

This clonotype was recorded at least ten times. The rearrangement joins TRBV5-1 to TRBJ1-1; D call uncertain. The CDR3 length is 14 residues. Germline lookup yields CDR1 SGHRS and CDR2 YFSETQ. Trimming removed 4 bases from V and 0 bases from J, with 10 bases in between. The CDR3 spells CASSPAAMNTEAFF. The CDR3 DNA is TGCGCCAGCAGCCCAGCCGCAATGAACACTGAAGCTTTCTTT. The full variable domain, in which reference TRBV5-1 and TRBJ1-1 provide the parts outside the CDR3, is KAGVTQTPRYLIKTRGQQVTLSCSPISGHRSVSWYQQTPGQGLQFLFEYFSETQRNKGNFPGRFSGRQFSNSRSEMNVSTLELGDSALYLCASSPAAMNTEAFFGQGTRLTVV.

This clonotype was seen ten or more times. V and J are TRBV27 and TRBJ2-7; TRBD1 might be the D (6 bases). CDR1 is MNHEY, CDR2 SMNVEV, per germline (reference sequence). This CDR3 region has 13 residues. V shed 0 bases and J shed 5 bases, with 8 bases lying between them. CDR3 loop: CASSLSGGDEQYF. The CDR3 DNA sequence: TGTGCCAGCAGTTTATCAGGGGGAGACGAGCAGTACTTC.

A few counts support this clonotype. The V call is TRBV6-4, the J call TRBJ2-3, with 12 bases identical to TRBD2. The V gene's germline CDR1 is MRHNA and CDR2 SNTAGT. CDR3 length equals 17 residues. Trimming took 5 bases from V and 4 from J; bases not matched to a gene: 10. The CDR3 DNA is TGTGCCAGCAGTAATAGACTAGCGGGGGATCTTGCAGATACGCAGTATTTT. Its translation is CASSNRLAGDLADTQYF.

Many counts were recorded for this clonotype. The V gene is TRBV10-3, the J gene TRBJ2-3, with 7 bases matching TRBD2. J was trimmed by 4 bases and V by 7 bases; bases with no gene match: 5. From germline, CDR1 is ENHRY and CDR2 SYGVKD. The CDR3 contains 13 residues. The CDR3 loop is CAIKAGVADTQYF. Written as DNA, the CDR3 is TGTGCCATCAAGGCGGGAGTGGCAGATACGCAGTATTTT.

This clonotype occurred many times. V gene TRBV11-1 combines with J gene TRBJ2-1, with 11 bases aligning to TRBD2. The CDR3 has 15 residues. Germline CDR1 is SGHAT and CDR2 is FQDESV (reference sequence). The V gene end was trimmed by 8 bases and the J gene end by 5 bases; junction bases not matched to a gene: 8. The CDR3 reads CASEEQLAGDNEQFF. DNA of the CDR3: TGTGCCAGCGAGGAGCAACTAGCGGGGGACAATGAGCAGTTCTTC.

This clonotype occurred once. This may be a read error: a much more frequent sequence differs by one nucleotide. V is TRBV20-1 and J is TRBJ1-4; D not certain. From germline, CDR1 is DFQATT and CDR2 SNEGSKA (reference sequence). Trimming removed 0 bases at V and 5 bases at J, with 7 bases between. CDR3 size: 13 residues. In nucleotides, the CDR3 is TGCAGTGCTAGAGATCCAGTGAATGAAAAACTGTTTTTT. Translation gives CSARDPVNEKLFF.